This T cell receptor beta chain was sequenced in a study of Graves' ophthalmopathy and Graves' hyperthyroidism. Turning to the study itself: Peripheral blood sampling occurred at initial diagnosis, before any treatment.

Study-level results: The majority of expanded thyroid clonotypes above 0.001 frequency also occurred in blood.

The CDR3 covers 17 residues. V lost 6 bases and J lost 5; bases outside the gene matches: 18. Per germline, CDR1 MNHEY and CDR2 SMNVEV (reference sequence). Amplification of the TCR beta CDR3 regions used RNA transcripts (as template). Second-round multiplex PCR came after a first-round RT-PCR that employed HTBI primers. MiXCR, run by TCRdb on the multiplex PCR reads, gives a single entry per CDR3 protein. The sample has around 660,000 distinct CDR3 sequences; about 38% are singletons. With respect to this clonotype: As yet, its antigen is unknown.

The receptor was derived from an adult man with Graves' ophthalmopathy. The specimen was peripheral blood. The chain is built from TRBV27 and TRBJ2-7; 8 bases agree with TRBD2. CDR3 in amino acids: CASSLRLASGFSHEQYF. CDR3 DNA: TGTGCCAGCAGCCTTCGCCTAGCTAGCGGGTTTTCCCACGAGCAGTACTTC.